The 17 T cell receptor beta chains below were found in one sample sequenced in a study of STAT5B mutations in CD4+ large granular lymphocyte leukemia. Here immunoSEQ multiplex PCR was the method, and the copy in TCRdb shows in-frame clones only, minus some. The table has several thousand clones, around 74% seen once. The sequenced sample was PBMCs. All receptors come from a man older than 75 with CD4+ T-cell large granular lymphocyte leukemia.

The V call is TRBV27, the J call TRBJ2-3; no clear D gene. V lost 3 bases and J lost 6, with 16 bases in between. The CDR3 is 15 amino acids. Per germline, CDR1 MNHEY and CDR2 SMNVEV (reference sequence). This chain's CDR3 is CASSFVPDRIDTQYF. CDR3 DNA sequence: TGTGCCAGCAGTTTCGTCCCGGATAGGATTGATACGCAGTATTTT.

This chain uses TRBV27 with TRBJ2-3; 11 nucleotides align to TRBD2. The V gene end was trimmed by 4 bases and the J gene end by 1 base; junction bases not matched to a gene: 7. CDR1 is MNHEY and CDR2 is SMNVEV in the germline V gene (reference sequence). The CDR3 covers 17 residues. For the CDR3, the DNA is TGTGCCAGCAGTTACCTAGCGGGAGGTGTGGGCACAGATACGCAGTATTTT. Translating it yields CASSYLAGGVGTDTQYF.

The V call is TRBV6-6, the J call TRBJ1-1; D ambiguous. The CDR3 consists of 15 residues. V gave up 7 bases and J gave up 0 bases, with 15 bases separating them. Germline V CDR1 and CDR2: MNHNY, SVGAGI (reference sequence). CDR3 region: CASIPDLGLNTEAFF. The CDR3 coding sequence is TGTGCCAGCATTCCGGACTTGGGCCTGAACACTGAAGCTTTCTTT.

V gene TRBV7-3 combines with J gene TRBJ2-7; 12 nucleotides agree with TRBD2. CDR1 SGHTA and CDR2 FQGTGA come from the germline V gene. The junction had 9 bases not matched to a gene; V was cut back by 3 bases and J by 3 bases. This CDR3 has 17 amino acids. This CDR3 reads CASSFPNRTSGIYEQYF. The DNA for the CDR3 is TGTGCCAGCAGCTTCCCTAATAGGACTAGCGGGATCTACGAGCAGTACTTC.

This clone was seen a few times. J is TRBJ1-2 and V is TRBV27; D unresolved. Trimming cost V 3 bases and J 1 base, with 6 bases left between them. CDR3 size: 13 residues. CDR1 MNHEY and CDR2 SMNVEV come from the germline V gene (reference sequence). The CDR3 DNA reads as TGTGCCAGCAGTTTCACAAATAACTATGGCTACACCTTC. Translated, it gives CASSFTNNYGYTF.

This clone was detected only a few times. The V gene is TRBV6-4, the J gene TRBJ2-1; 11 bases line up with TRBD2. The V and J ends lost 6 bases and 9 bases, in that order; junction bases with no gene match: 10. Germline-derived CDR1 and CDR2 are MRHNA and SNTAGT. There are 15 residues in the CDR3. The CDR3 DNA reads as TGTGCCAGCAGAGAACTAGCGGGAGTTGTGGCTGAGCAGTTCTTC. It codes for CASRELAGVVAEQFF.

The V gene is TRBV5-5, the J gene TRBJ1-5; D not certain. The CDR3 has 16 residues. Germline CDR1 SGHKS, CDR2 YYEKEE (reference sequence). The V end lost 6 bases, the J end lost 0 bases, and 16 bases lay between the germline ends. In nucleotides, the CDR3 is TGTGCCAGCACCCCGGGAGGCCTTAATAGCAATCAGCCCCAGCATTTT. It translates to CASTPGGLNSNQPQHF.

The V and J genes are TRBV15 and TRBJ2-7; perhaps TRBD1 as D (6 bases). V lost 5 bases, J lost 4 bases, and 18 bases lay in between. Germline V gene data show CDR1 as LNHNV and CDR2 as YYDKDF (reference sequence). The CDR3 is 15 residues long. CDR3 protein: CATSGSTGQFYEQYF. CDR3 in DNA: TGTGCCACCAGCGGAAGCACAGGGCAGTTTTACGAGCAGTACTTC.

The rearrangement joins TRBV7-9 to TRBJ1-1, with D tentatively TRBD1 (5 bases). The CDR3 consists of 13 residues. Looked up from germline, CDR1 is SEHNR and CDR2 is FQNEAQ (reference sequence). V dropped 1 base and J dropped 6 bases, with 9 bases sitting between them. The DNA of the CDR3 is TGTGCCAGCAGCTTAGTTGGGGACCCTGAAGCTTTCTTT. Encoded protein: CASSLVGDPEAFF.

CDR3 protein: CASSLLAGDTDTQYF. In nucleotides, the CDR3 is TGCGCCAGCAGCCTTTTAGCGGGGGACACAGATACGCAGTATTTT. The chain has TRBV4-1 and TRBJ2-3; TRBD2 agrees at 9 bases. The CDR3 contains 15 residues. Germline V CDR1 and CDR2: MGHRA, YSYEKL. J lost 2 bases, V lost 4 bases, and 4 bases had no gene match.

The chain carries TRBV9 and TRBJ2-3; TRBD2 aligns across 8 bases. Germline CDR1 reads SGDLS; CDR2 reads YYNGEE. There are 16 residues in the CDR3. V gave up 4 bases and J gave up 0 bases; unmatched junction bases: 7. CDR3: CASSFSGVLSTDTQYF. In DNA, the CDR3 is TGTGCCAGCAGCTTTAGCGGGGTTCTTAGCACAGATACGCAGTATTTT.

This clone was counted once. The rearrangement joins TRBV28 to TRBJ2-7, with 7 bases lining up with TRBD1. Germline V gene data show CDR1 as MDHEN and CDR2 as SYDVKM. Germline trimming cut 6 bases from V and 0 bases from J; bases unmatched to any gene: 2. The CDR3 extends over 13 amino acids. CDR3 coding DNA: TGTGCCAGCAGGACAGGGAACTCCTACGAGCAGTACTTC. Its protein product is CASRTGNSYEQYF.

V and J are TRBV6-5 and TRBJ1-1; D is unclear. V lost 2 bases and J lost 1, with 5 bases in between. The germline V gene encodes CDR1 MNHEY and CDR2 SVGAGI. This CDR3 spans 13 amino acids. Written as DNA, the CDR3 is TGTGCCAGCAGTTACGCGCCGAACACTGAAGCTTTCTTT. This translates into CASSYAPNTEAFF.

The chain uses TRBV6-6 and TRBJ2-7; 7 bases fit TRBD2. The CDR3 runs to 15 residues. The J segment lost 2 bases and the V segment lost 6 bases, leaving 10 bases of the junction unmatched. Germline CDR1 and CDR2: MNHNY and SVGAGI (reference sequence). CDR3 region: CASRDLNRGAYEQYF. The CDR3 DNA reads as TGTGCCAGCAGGGACCTCAACCGGGGGGCCTACGAGCAGTACTTC.

V is TRBV11-3 and J is TRBJ2-7, with D possibly called TRBD1 or TRBD2 (5 bases each). The CDR3 runs to 13 residues. The ends were cut back, 1 base at V and 5 bases at J, with 9 bases in the middle. The germline CDR1 and CDR2 sequences are SGHNT and YENEEA. Here the CDR3 DNA reads TGTGCCAGCAGCTTAGGAGGGGTCAACGAGCAGTACTTC. Its protein is CASSLGGVNEQYF. The full variable domain, its missing parts supplied by reference TRBV11-3 and TRBJ2-7, is EAGVVQSPRYKIIEKKQPVAFWCNPISGHNTLYWYLQNLGQGPELLIRYENEEAVDDSQLPKDRFSAERLKGVDSTLKIQPAELGDSAVYLCASSLGGVNEQYFGPGTRLTVT.

This chain joins TRBV4-1 and TRBJ2-1, with 11 positions matching TRBD2. With V trimmed by 2 bases and J by 8 bases, 11 bases remained unmatched. Germline assignment: CDR1 MGHRA and CDR2 YSYEKL. The CDR3 runs to 17 residues. The CDR3 bases are TGCGCCAGCAGCCAACTAGCGGGAGGACTATTTTTAGATGAGCAGTTCTTC. Translation: CASSQLAGGLFLDEQFF.

This chain uses TRBV4-3 with TRBJ1-1; D is uncertain. V was trimmed by 1 base and J by 1 base, leaving 10 bases between them. Germline assignment: CDR1 LGHNA and CDR2 YSLEER. CDR3 length: 15 residues. CDR3 amino acids: CASSQGNLRNTEAFF. The CDR3 DNA reads as TGCGCCAGCAGCCAAGGGAATCTGAGGAACACTGAAGCTTTCTTT.